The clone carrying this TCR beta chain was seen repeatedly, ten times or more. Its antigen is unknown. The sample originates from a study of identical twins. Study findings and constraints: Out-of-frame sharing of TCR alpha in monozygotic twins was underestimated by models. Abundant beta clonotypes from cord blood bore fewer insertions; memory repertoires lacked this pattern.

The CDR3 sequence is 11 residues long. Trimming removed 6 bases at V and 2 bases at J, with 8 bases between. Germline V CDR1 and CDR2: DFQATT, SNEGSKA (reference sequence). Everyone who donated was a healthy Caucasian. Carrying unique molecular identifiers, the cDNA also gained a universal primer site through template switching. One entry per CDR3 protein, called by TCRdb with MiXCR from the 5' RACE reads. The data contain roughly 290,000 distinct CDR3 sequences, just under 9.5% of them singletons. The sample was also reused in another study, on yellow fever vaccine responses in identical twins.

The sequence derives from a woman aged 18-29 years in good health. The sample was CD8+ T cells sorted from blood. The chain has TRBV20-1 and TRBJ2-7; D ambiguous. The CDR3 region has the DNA TGCAGTGCCACTGCCCCCTACGAGCAGTACTTC. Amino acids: CSATAPYEQYF.